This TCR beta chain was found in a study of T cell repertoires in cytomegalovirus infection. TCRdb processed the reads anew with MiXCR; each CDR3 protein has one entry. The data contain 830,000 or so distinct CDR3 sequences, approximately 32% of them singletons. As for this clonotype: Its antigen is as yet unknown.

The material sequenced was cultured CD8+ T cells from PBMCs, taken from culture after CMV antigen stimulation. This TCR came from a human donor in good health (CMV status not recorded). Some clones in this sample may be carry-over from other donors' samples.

The CDR3 reads CASSSYPTDTQYF. The CDR3 nucleotides are TGTGCCAGCAGCTCCTACCCCACAGATACGCAGTATTTT. The chain combines TRBV7-3 with TRBJ2-3; the D is unclear. Germline V CDR1 and CDR2: SGHTA, FQGTGA. The CDR3 has 13 amino acids. V lost 4 bases and J 2 bases, leaving 7 bases between the germline ends.